The rows below give T cell receptor beta chains drawn from one sample of a study of blood T cells in healthy people across ages. TCRdb redid the calling of the 5' RACE reads with MiXCR, one entry per CDR3 protein. The data contain roughly 900,000 distinct CDR3 sequences, about 44% of them singletons. The sequenced sample was blood. The receptors come from a man in his thirties or forties in good health. Both conserved end residues are part of each CDR3. A D gene is named only where the DNA matches it firmly. Clone sizes are given selectively: once, few, many, or a class where the clone is expanded.

abundance	v_gene	d_gene	j_gene	CDR3nt	CDR3aa
.	TRBV10-3	TRBD2	TRBJ2-1	TGTGCCATCAGGGGACTAGCGGCCTCGGATGAGCAGTTCTTC	CAIRGLAASDEQFF
.	TRBV6-5	.	TRBJ1-3	TGTGCCAGCAGTTACCGGGGGATGGGAAACACCATATATTTT	CASSYRGMGNTIYF
.	TRBV6-2/TRBV6-3	TRBD2	TRBJ2-5	TGTGCCAGCTCCCCGGGGACTAGCGGGGAGTACTTC	CASSPGTSGEYF
.	TRBV6-5	.	TRBJ1-2	TGTGCCAGCAGTTACTCGACGGGGAACTCCTATGGCTACACCTTC	CASSYSTGNSYGYTF
many	TRBV6-1	.	TRBJ2-3	TGTGCCAGCAGTCTGCCGGAAGACACAGATACGCAGTATTTT	CASSLPEDTDTQYF
.	TRBV6-6	TRBD1	TRBJ1-2	TGTGCCAGCGGGGCGGGACAGATCTATGGCTACACCTTC	CASGAGQIYGYTF
once	TRBV20-1	.	TRBJ1-1	TGCAGTGCTGGAGGACTGGGCAGGGAGGTCACTGAAGCTTTCTTT	CSAGGLGREVTEAFF
once	TRBV3-1	.	TRBJ1-2	TGTGCCAGCAGCTATCAGCAGGGGCCTTTTGGCTACACCTTC	CASSYQQGPFGYTF
few	TRBV7-8	.	TRBJ2-3	TGTGCCAGCAGCTTAGCGATTAGCGGATACACAGATACGCAGTATTTT	CASSLAISGYTDTQYF
.	TRBV7-3	.	TRBJ2-7	TGTGCCAGCAGCCTCCTTGAGAGGGAGAAGAGCTACGAGCAGTACTTC	CASSLLEREKSYEQYF
few	TRBV10-3	.	TRBJ2-1	TGTGCCATCAGTGAGGCGGGATCCTATAATGAGCAGTTCTTC	CAISEAGSYNEQFF
few	TRBV12-3/TRBV12-4	.	TRBJ2-1	TGTGCCAGCAGGGGACGGGACACTTACAATGAGCAGTTCTTC	CASRGRDTYNEQFF
.	TRBV25-1	TRBD2	TRBJ2-1	TGTGCCAGCAGTGACCCCAAGCCGGGACTAGCGGGAGAAGTGTTGTACAATGAGCAGTTCTTC	CASSDPKPGLAGEVLYNEQFF
.	TRBV12-3/TRBV12-4	.	TRBJ1-5	TGTGCCGGCAGTCCCCGGACTGGATCCGGCAATCAGCCCCAGCATTTT	CAGSPRTGSGNQPQHF
many	TRBV12-3/TRBV12-4	TRBD1	TRBJ2-7	TGTGCCAGCAGGACAGGGCTGAGCTCCTACGAGCAGTACTTC	CASRTGLSSYEQYF
few	TRBV29-1	.	TRBJ2-3	TGCAGCGCCGAGGTCCAGGTATCAGATACGCAGTATTTT	CSAEVQVSDTQYF
.	TRBV6-5	TRBD1	TRBJ2-1	TGTGCCAGCAGTTACCCCGGGACAGGGGGCCTGATTGAGCAGTTCTTC	CASSYPGTGGLIEQFF
.	TRBV10-3	.	TRBJ1-2	TGTGCCATCAGTGAAACCGGGGACACCTATGGCTACACCTTC	CAISETGDTYGYTF
.	TRBV20-1	.	TRBJ1-1	TGCAGTGCCCGCAAAGACCCGAACACTGAAGCTTTCTTT	CSARKDPNTEAFF
.	TRBV27	TRBD2	TRBJ2-1	TGTGCCAGCAGCCCTGCTAGCGGGGTTTACAATGAGCAGTTCTTC	CASSPASGVYNEQFF
few	TRBV20-1	.	TRBJ2-7	TGCAGTGCTAGAGGAGGGATCTACGAGCAGTACTTC	CSARGGIYEQYF
.	TRBV12-3/TRBV12-4	.	TRBJ2-7	TGTGCCAGCAGTTTAAATACGGGTTACGAGCAGTACTTC	CASSLNTGYEQYF
few	TRBV20-1	TRBD1	TRBJ2-7	TGCAGTGTCACGTCCGGGACAGGCATTCTCTCCGAGCAGTACTTC	CSVTSGTGILSEQYF